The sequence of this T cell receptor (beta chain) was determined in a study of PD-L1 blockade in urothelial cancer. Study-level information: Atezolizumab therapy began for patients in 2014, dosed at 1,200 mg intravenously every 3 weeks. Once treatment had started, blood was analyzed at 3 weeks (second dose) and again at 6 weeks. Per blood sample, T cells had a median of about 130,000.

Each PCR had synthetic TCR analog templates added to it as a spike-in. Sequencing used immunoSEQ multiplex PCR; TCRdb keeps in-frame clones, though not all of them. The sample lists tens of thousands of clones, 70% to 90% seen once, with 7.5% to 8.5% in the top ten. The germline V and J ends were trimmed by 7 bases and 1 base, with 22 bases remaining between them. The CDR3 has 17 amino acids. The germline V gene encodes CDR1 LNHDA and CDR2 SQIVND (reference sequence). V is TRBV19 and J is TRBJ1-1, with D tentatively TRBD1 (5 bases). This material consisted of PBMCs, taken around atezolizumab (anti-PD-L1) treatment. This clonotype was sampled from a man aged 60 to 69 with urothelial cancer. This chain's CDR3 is CASTDPGLGVGNTEAFF. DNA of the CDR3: TGTGCCAGTACAGACCCAGGGCTAGGTGTGGGGAACACTGAAGCTTTCTTT.